This T cell receptor (beta chain) emerged from a study of chemoradiotherapy in HPV16-positive cancers. Study background: Candidate HPV-specific T-cell clones and common TCR motifs came from functional assays in a couple of HPV16-positive patients. Study-wide results and limits: Better recurrence-free survival went with HPV-responsive T-cell expansion in HPV16-positive patients. Functional assays defining HPV-specific T cells used only a couple of HPV16-positive patients.

The repertoire was sequenced with immunoSEQ multiplex PCR; TCRdb's copy has only in-frame clones and lacks some. The sample carries around 13,000 clones, 70% to 80% recorded once. About this clone: Its specificity is unknown.

Repeated repertoire sampling spanned the course of chemoradiotherapy. CDR1 is SGHDN, CDR2 FVKESK, per germline. V was cut by 0 bases and J by 8 bases, with 13 bases left in between. The CDR3 contains 14 residues. The sample was taken from a patient who underwent chemoradiotherapy. The V call is TRBV14, the J call TRBJ1-1; possible D gene TRBD1, 6 bases. The TCR comes from a human donor with HPV-associated anogenital cancer. The CDR3 DNA sequence: TGTGCCAGCAGCCAAGATATGAGGACAGCCGAAGCTTTCTTT. This gives the protein CASSQDMRTAEAFF.